This entry concerns a single TCR beta chain. RNA transcripts provided the source from which TCR beta CDR3 regions were amplified. The study used the HTBI primer set for a first-round RT-PCR of the TCR CDR3. A single record per CDR3 protein comes from TCRdb applying MiXCR to the multiplex PCR reads. The data hold over 650,000 distinct CDR3 sequences, with over 15% observed a single time. The data were obtained in a study of T cells in Graves' hyperthyroidism and ophthalmopathy. V trimming: 6 bases; J trimming: 1 base; junction bases outside the gene matches: 1. The germline V gene encodes CDR1 ENHRY and CDR2 SYGVKD. This CDR3 is 15 amino acids long.

The V and J genes are TRBV10-3 and TRBJ2-2; 11 nucleotides line up with TRBD2. The clonotype originates from a man between 18 and 29 years old with Graves' hyperthyroidism. The sample comprised blood. The CDR3 bases are TGTGCCATCAGGGGACTAGCGGAGAACACCGGGGAGCTGTTTTTT. Amino acids: CAIRGLAENTGELFF.